These 3 T cell receptor beta chains originate from one sample sequenced in a study of cytomegalovirus exposure and HLA in healthy donors. The PCR used 60 Vbeta and 13 Jbeta primers. The repertoire was sequenced with immunoSEQ multiplex PCR; TCRdb's copy has only in-frame clones and lacks some. The sample lists 150,000 or so clones, roughly 80% occurring once. Sequenced material: PBMCs. These receptors all come from a man aged 35-49 years in good health and CMV-seropositive.

V usage is TRBV5-1 and J usage is TRBJ1-1; 10 nucleotides match TRBD1. The germline CDR1 and CDR2 sequences are SGHRS and YFSETQ. The CDR3 sequence is 13 residues long. The V gene end was trimmed by 4 bases and the J gene end by 7 bases; junction bases not matched to a gene: 4. CDR3 DNA sequence: TGCGCCAGCAGCACAGACAGGGGGCGTGAAGCTTTCTTT. It encodes CASSTDRGREAFF.

This chain connects TRBV25-1 to TRBJ1-1; unclear D gene. Germline CDR1 is MGHDK and CDR2 is SYGVNS. CDR3 length equals 14 residues. The ends were cut back, 2 bases at V and 1 base at J, with 8 bases in the middle. DNA of the CDR3: TGTGCCAGCAGTGAAGGCCTTGGGAACACTGAAGCTTTCTTT. It specifies CASSEGLGNTEAFF.

The chain combines TRBV7-9 with TRBJ2-1; no clear D. The ends were cut back, 7 bases at V and 2 bases at J, with 6 bases in the middle. The germline V gene encodes CDR1 SEHNR and CDR2 FQNEAQ (reference sequence). This CDR3 spans 12 amino acids. The CDR3 reads CASKAAYNEQFF. Here the CDR3 DNA reads TGTGCCAGCAAGGCGGCCTACAATGAGCAGTTCTTC.